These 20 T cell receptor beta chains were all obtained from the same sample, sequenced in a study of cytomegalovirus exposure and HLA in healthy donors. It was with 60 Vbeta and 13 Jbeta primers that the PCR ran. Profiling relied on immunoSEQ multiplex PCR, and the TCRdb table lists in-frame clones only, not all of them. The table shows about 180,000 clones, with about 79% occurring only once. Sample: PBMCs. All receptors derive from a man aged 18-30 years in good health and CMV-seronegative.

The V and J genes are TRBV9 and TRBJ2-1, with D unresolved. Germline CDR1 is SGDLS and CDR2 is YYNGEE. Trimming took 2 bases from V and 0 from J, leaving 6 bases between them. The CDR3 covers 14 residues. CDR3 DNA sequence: TGTGCCAGCAGCGTCAGCGACTCCTACAATGAGCAGTTCTTC. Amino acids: CASSVSDSYNEQFF.

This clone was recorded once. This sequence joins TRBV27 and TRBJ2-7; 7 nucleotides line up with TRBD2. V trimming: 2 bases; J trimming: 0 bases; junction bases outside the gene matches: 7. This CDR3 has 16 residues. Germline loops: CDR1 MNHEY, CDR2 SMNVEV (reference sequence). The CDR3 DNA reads TGTGCCAGCAGTTTAACGCGGGGGTCCGGCTCCTACGAGCAGTACTTC. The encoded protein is CASSLTRGSGSYEQYF.

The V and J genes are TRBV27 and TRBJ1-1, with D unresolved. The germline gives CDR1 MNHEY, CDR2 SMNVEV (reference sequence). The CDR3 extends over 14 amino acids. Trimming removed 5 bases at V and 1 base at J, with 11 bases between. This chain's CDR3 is CASSVRGGNTEAFF. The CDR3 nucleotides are TGTGCCAGCAGTGTCCGAGGTGGGAACACTGAAGCTTTCTTT.

Here the CDR3 DNA reads TGTGCCAGCAGCGTAGAGGCGGGGGGGCGGACAGATACGCAGTATTTT. Translation gives CASSVEAGGRTDTQYF. The V and J genes are TRBV9 and TRBJ2-3; TRBD2 matches 9 bases. With V trimmed by 0 bases and J by 3 bases, 5 bases remained unmatched. The CDR3 runs 16 residues. Germline CDR1 and CDR2: SGDLS and YYNGEE. Full variable domain (outside the CDR3, taken from reference TRBV9 and TRBJ2-3): DSGVTQTPKHLITATGQRVTLRCSPRSGDLSVYWYQQSLDQGLQFLIQYYNGEERAKGNILERFSAQQFPDLHSELNLSSLELGDSALYFCASSVEAGGRTDTQYFGPGTRLTVL.

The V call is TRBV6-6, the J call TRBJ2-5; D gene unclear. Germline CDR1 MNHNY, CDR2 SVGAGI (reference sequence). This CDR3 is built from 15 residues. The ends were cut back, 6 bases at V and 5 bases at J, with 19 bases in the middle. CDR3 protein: CASSHYLRSRETQYF. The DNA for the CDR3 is TGTGCCAGCAGCCACTACCTTAGATCGCGGGAGACCCAGTACTTC.

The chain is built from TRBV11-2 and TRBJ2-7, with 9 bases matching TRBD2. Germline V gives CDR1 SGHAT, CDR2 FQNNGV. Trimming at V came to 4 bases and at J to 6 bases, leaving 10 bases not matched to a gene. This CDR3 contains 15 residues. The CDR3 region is CASSSGSGSLGEQYF. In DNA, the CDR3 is TGTGCCAGCAGCTCCGGTAGCGGGAGTCTAGGCGAGCAGTACTTC. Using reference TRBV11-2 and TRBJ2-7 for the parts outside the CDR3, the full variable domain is EAGVAQSPRYKIIEKRQSVAFWCNPISGHATLYWYQQILGQGPKLLIQFQNNGVVDDSQLPKDRFSAERLKGVDSTLKIQPAKLEDSAVYLCASSSGSGSLGEQYFGPGTRLTVT.

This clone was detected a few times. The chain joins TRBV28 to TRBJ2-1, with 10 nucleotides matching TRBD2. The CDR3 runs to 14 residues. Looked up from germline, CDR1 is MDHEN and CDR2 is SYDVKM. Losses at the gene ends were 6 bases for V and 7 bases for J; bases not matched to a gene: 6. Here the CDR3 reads CASRTGLAINEQFF. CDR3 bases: TGTGCCAGCAGAACGGGACTAGCGATAAATGAGCAGTTCTTC.

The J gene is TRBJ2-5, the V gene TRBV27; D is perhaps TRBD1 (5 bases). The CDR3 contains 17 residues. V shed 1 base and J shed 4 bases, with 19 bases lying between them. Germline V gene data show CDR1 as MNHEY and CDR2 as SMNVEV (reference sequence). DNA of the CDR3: TGTGCCAGCAGTTTATTCTCGCGGCAGGGAAGGATAGAGACCCAGTACTTC. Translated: CASSLFSRQGRIETQYF.

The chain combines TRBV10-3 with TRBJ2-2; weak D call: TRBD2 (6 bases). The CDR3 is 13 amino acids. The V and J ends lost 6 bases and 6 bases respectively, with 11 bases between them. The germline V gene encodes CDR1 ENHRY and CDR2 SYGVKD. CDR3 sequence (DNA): TGTGCCATCAGCGGAGGGCCGGCCGGGGAGCTGTTTTTT. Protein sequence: CAISGGPAGELFF.

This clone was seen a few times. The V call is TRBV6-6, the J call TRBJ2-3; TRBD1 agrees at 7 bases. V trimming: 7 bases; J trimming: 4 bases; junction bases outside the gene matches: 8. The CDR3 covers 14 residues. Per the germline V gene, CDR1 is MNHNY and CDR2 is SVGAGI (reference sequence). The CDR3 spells CASTDRQGADTQYF. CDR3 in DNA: TGTGCCAGCACCGATAGACAGGGTGCAGATACGCAGTATTTT.

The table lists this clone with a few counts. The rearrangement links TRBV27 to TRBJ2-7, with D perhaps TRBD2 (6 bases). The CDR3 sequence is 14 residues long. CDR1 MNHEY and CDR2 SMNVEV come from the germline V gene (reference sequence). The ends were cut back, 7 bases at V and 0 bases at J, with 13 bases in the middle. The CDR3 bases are TGTGCCAGCATGGGGGGAAGGAGCTCCTACGAGCAGTACTTC. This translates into CASMGGRSSYEQYF.

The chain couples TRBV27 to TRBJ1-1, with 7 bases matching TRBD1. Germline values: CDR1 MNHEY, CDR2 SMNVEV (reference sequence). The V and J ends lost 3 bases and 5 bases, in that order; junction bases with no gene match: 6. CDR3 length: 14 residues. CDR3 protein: CASSFNRGGTEAFF. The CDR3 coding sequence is TGTGCCAGCAGTTTCAACAGGGGAGGTACTGAAGCTTTCTTT.

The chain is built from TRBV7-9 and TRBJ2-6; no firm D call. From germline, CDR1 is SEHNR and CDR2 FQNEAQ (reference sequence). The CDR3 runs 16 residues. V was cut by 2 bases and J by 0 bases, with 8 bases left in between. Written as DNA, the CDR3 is TGTGCCAGCAGCTTATTGTCCGGCTCTGGGGCCAACGTCCTGACTTTC. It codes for CASSLLSGSGANVLTF. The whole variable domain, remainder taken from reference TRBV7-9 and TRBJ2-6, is DTGVSQNPRHKITKRGQNVTFRCDPISEHNRLYWYRQTLGQGPEFLTYFQNEAQLEKSRLLSDRFSAERPKGSFSTLEIQRTEQGDSAMYLCASSLLSGSGANVLTFGAGSRLTVL.

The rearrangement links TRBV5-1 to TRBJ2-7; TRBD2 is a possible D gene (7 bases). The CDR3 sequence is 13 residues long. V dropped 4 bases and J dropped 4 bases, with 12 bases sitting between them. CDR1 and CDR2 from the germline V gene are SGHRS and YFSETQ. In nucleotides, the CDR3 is TGCGCCAGCAGCCCTGAGGGGGGGTACGAGCAGTACTTC. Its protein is CASSPEGGYEQYF.

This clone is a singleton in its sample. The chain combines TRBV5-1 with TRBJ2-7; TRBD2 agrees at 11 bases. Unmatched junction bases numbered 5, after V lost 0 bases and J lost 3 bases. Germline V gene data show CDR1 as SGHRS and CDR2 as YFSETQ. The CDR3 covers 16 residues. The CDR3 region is CASSLGLAGIHYEQYF. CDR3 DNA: TGCGCCAGCAGCTTGGGACTAGCGGGGATTCACTACGAGCAGTACTTC.

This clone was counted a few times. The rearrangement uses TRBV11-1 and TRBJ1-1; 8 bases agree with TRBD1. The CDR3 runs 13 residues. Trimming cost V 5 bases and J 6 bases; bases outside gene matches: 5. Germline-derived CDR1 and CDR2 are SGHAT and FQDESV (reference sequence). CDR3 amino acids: CASSLGQGAEAFF. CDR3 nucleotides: TGTGCCAGCAGCCTTGGACAGGGTGCTGAAGCTTTCTTT.

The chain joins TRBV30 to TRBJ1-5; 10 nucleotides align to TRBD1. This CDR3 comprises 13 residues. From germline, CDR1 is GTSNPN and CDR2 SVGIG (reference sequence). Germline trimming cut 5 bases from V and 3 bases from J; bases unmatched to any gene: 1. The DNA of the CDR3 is TGTGCCTGGGGACAGGGGGTCAATCAGCCCCAGCATTTT. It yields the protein CAWGQGVNQPQHF.

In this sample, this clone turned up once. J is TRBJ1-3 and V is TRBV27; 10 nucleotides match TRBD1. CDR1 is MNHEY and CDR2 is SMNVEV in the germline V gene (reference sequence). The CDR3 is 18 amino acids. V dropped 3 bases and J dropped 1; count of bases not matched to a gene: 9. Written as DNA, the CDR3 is TGTGCCAGCAGTTTCCCTCGACAGGGGGCCCTTTCTGGAAACACCATATATTTT. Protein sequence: CASSFPRQGALSGNTIYF.

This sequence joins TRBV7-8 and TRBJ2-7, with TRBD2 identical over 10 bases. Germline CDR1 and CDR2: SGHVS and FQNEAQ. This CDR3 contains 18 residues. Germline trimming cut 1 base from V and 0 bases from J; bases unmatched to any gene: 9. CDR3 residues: CASSLGTLTSGYSYEQYF. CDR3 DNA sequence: TGTGCCAGCAGCTTAGGGACACTGACTAGCGGGTACTCCTACGAGCAGTACTTC.

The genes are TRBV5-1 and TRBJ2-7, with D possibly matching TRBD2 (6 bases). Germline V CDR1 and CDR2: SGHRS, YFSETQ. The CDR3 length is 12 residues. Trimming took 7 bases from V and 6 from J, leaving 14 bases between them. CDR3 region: CASAGGGGEQYF. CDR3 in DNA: TGCGCCAGCGCTGGGGGAGGAGGCGAGCAGTACTTC.